The 13 T cell receptor beta chains presented below share a single source sample, sequenced in a study of cytomegalovirus exposure and HLA in healthy donors. This PCR relied on a set of 60 Vbeta primers and 13 Jbeta primers. TCRdb's table, derived via immunoSEQ multiplex PCR, lists solely in-frame clones and lacks some. The sample records around 100,000 clones, roughly a tenth being singletons. Sequencing was done on a sample of PBMCs. The receptors originated from a middle-aged man in good health and CMV-seropositive.

The chain uses TRBV7-3 and TRBJ2-7, with unresolved D. Per the germline V gene, CDR1 is SGHTA and CDR2 is FQGTGA. The CDR3 is made up of 12 amino acids. Between the trimmed V and J ends, which lost 1 base and 6 bases, there was a span of 7 bases. The CDR3 bases are TGTGCCAGCAGCTTAAGCCGGGTCGAGCAGTACTTC. Protein: CASSLSRVEQYF.

This clone has just a few counts. The V gene is TRBV4-1, the J gene TRBJ2-1, with D possibly matching TRBD2 (6 bases). Germline V CDR1 and CDR2: MGHRA, YSYEKL. The V end was cut by 0 bases, the J end by 0 bases, with 9 bases between. The CDR3 totals 16 residues. DNA of the CDR3: TGCGCCAGCAGCCAAGATCCAGCGGGCTCCTACAATGAGCAGTTCTTC. Its protein is CASSQDPAGSYNEQFF.

The CDR3 coding sequence is TGTGCCAGCAGCCCTCTTAGCGGGAGAAGGGATGAGCAGTTCTTC. Amino acid sequence: CASSPLSGRRDEQFF. The genes are TRBV14 and TRBJ2-1; 9 nucleotides align to TRBD2. Germline trimming cut 4 bases from V and 8 bases from J; bases unmatched to any gene: 9. This CDR3 comprises 15 residues. The germline gives CDR1 SGHDN, CDR2 FVKESK.

This chain connects TRBV19 to TRBJ1-3; D not certain. CDR3 size: 16 residues. The V gene lost 3 bases and the J gene lost 0 bases, with 12 bases spanning the gap. Germline V gives CDR1 LNHDA, CDR2 SQIVND (reference sequence). The CDR3 region has the DNA TGTGCCAGTAGTATTTTACGAGGACTCTCTGGAAACACCATATATTTT. This encodes CASSILRGLSGNTIYF.

The rearrangement links TRBV5-4 to TRBJ1-1; D gene uncertain. Trimming removed 0 bases from V and 1 base from J, with 4 bases in between. From germline, CDR1 is SGHNT and CDR2 YYREEE (reference sequence). The CDR3 spans 13 residues. CDR3 region: CASSLEQNTEAFF. Here the CDR3 DNA reads TGTGCCAGCAGCTTGGAACAGAACACTGAAGCTTTCTTT. The variable domain in full, completed from reference TRBV5-4 and TRBJ1-1, reads ETGVTQSPTHLIKTRGQQVTLRCSSQSGHNTVSWYQQALGQGPQFIFQYYREEENGRGNFPPRFSGLQFPNYSSELNVNALELDDSALYLCASSLEQNTEAFFGQGTRLTVV.

This clone was seen a handful of times. The chain uses TRBV4-1 and TRBJ2-1, with TRBD2 identical over 7 bases. V was pared by 2 bases and J by 8 bases, with 12 bases of the junction left unmatched. The length of the CDR3 is 16 residues. Germline V CDR1 and CDR2: MGHRA, YSYEKL. CDR3 sequence: CASSQPLAAVGYEQFF. CDR3 bases: TGCGCCAGCAGCCAACCCCTAGCGGCCGTGGGATATGAGCAGTTCTTC.

The CDR3 DNA follows: TGTGCCAGCTCACCACCCTCCACAGATACGCAGTATTTT. Residues: CASSPPSTDTQYF. This chain joins TRBV18 and TRBJ2-3; no firm D call. The CDR3 has 13 residues. Germline CDR1 is KGHSH and CDR2 is LQKENI. V was cut by 0 bases and J by 2 bases, with 3 bases left in between.

This clone was seen ten or more times. This chain links TRBV15 with TRBJ2-3; 12 positions agree with TRBD2. The CDR3 loop spans 15 amino acids. V lost 9 bases to trimming and J lost 9 bases; unmatched junction nucleotides: 13. Germline V gives CDR1 LNHNV, CDR2 YYDKDF (reference sequence). The CDR3: CATATSPSGRDTQYF. The CDR3 bases are TGTGCCACGGCTACGAGCCCTAGCGGGAGGGACACGCAGTATTTT.

The genes are TRBV27 and TRBJ2-7; 7 bases line up with TRBD2. CDR3 length: 14 residues. In germline, CDR1 is MNHEY, CDR2 SMNVEV (reference sequence). V shed 3 bases and J 2 bases; nucleotides not matched to a gene: 4. The CDR3 coding sequence is TGTGCCAGCAGTTTCCGAGCGGGAACCTACGAGCAGTACTTC. Encoded protein: CASSFRAGTYEQYF.

The chain carries TRBV4-1 and TRBJ2-1, with 7 bases fitting TRBD2. Germline V lookup: CDR1 MGHRA, CDR2 YSYEKL. The junction had 6 bases not matched to a gene; V was cut back by 0 bases and J by 4 bases. This CDR3 is 16 amino acids long. CDR3 loop: CASSQDGAGVYNEQFF. DNA of the CDR3: TGCGCCAGCAGCCAAGACGGGGCGGGAGTTTACAATGAGCAGTTCTTC.

This chain links TRBV11-2 with TRBJ1-1, with unresolved D. CDR3 length: 14 amino acids. The ends were cut back, 6 bases at V and 0 bases at J, with 11 bases in the middle. Per germline, CDR1 SGHAT and CDR2 FQNNGV. The CDR3, as DNA: TGTGCCAGCAGACCGAGTTTTATGAACACTGAAGCTTTCTTT. Encoded protein: CASRPSFMNTEAFF.

The sample holds a few counts of this clone. Here the CDR3 DNA reads TGTGCCAGCAGTGACCGTGGCAGGGTGTCTTCGAGCTACACCTTC. Its translation: CASSDRGRVSSSYTF. V gene TRBV25-1 combines with J gene TRBJ1-2, with D possibly being TRBD1 (5 bases). This CDR3 comprises 15 residues. The germline CDR1 and CDR2 sequences are MGHDK and SYGVNS. V gave up 3 bases and J gave up 9 bases, with 20 bases separating them.

The chain employs TRBV27 and TRBJ2-4, with unresolved D. Germline V CDR1 and CDR2: MNHEY, SMNVEV (reference sequence). The V and J ends lost 0 bases and 7 bases respectively, with 13 bases between them. CDR3 length: 15 residues. Here the CDR3 DNA reads TGTGCCAGCAGTTTATCCCGCACCCTCGGGAACATTCAGTACTTC. Its translation is CASSLSRTLGNIQYF.